A selection of T cell receptor beta chains follows, all from one sample in a study of T-cell memory formation after mild COVID-19. TCRdb re-called the 5' RACE reads through MiXCR, storing one row per CDR3 protein. Of about 290,000 distinct CDR3 sequences listed, 15% to 20% were seen once; the top ten hold under 25%. Sequencing was carried out using PBMCs or a T cell subset sorted from them (not recorded which). The receptor source for this set is a man between 18 and 29 years old who had mild COVID-19 (a few samples of this study predate the infection). Cell type and time point are not known. Both conserved end residues are part of each CDR3. A D gene is named only where the DNA matches it firmly. Clone size is shown for a subset of rows, as once, few, many or a class of expanded clone.

NA TRBJ2-3 TRBV9 NA TGTGCCAGCAGCGTAGCTCTTGAGGGAACAGATACGCAGTATTTT CASSVALEGTDTQYF
NA TRBJ1-4 TRBV6-5 NA TGTGCCAGCAGTTACTCGGCGTCGTCTACCCGAACTGAAAAACTGTTTTTT CASSYSASSTRTEKLFF
NA TRBJ1-1 TRBV6-2/TRBV6-3 NA TGTGCCAGCAGTCGCAGGAACACTGAAGCTTTCTTT CASSRRNTEAFF
many TRBJ1-1 TRBV7-3 NA TGTGCCAGCAGCCCCCGACAGGTGGGGACGAACACTGAAGCTTTCTTT CASSPRQVGTNTEAFF
NA TRBJ2-2 TRBV20-1 NA TGCAGTGCGCGGACGGCGAACACCGGGGAGCTGTTTTTT CSARTANTGELFF
NA TRBJ2-5 TRBV5-1 NA TGCGCCAGCCGATCCACGGGGGTAGAGACCCAGTACTTC CASRSTGVETQYF
NA TRBJ1-1 TRBV6-5 TRBD1 TGTGCCAGCAGTTTCTTTGACAGGGCGCCTTTAAATGCTTTCTTT CASSFFDRAPLNAFF
NA TRBJ1-2 TRBV5-1 TRBD1 TGCGCCAGCAGCTTACAGGGGGCACCTTCTTATGGCTACACCTTC CASSLQGAPSYGYTF
many TRBJ2-1 TRBV5-1 NA TGCGCCAGCAGCTCCCTAACAGGGAATGAGCAGTTCTTC CASSSLTGNEQFF
NA TRBJ2-5 TRBV7-9 NA TGTGCCAGCATCAAGGACCCTATGGGGACCCAGTACTTC CASIKDPMGTQYF
NA TRBJ2-5 TRBV7-9 TRBD1 TGTGCCAGCAGGCCGGGACAGGGGGCGGGAAAGGAGACCCAGTACTTC CASRPGQGAGKETQYF
NA TRBJ2-7 TRBV18 TRBD1 TGTGCCAGCTCACCCGGACAGGGTTCCTACTACGAGCAGTACTTC CASSPGQGSYYEQYF
NA TRBJ2-1 TRBV30 NA TGTGCCTGGAGGCCCTTGGGACCGTACAATGAGCAGTTCTTC CAWRPLGPYNEQFF
NA TRBJ2-7 TRBV6-6 TRBD1 TGTGCCAGCAGTTGGGACAGGGGGCTCGAGCAGTACTTC CASSWDRGLEQYF
NA TRBJ1-4 TRBV4-1 NA TGCGCCAGCAGCCCCCGAGGTGAAAAACTGTTTTTT CASSPRGEKLFF
many TRBJ1-1 TRBV5-1 NA TGCGCCAGCAGCCAGAATCCGGGGATTACTGAAGCTTTCTTT CASSQNPGITEAFF
NA TRBJ2-7 TRBV7-3 NA TGTGCCAGCAGCTTTGGTCCCCTATCCTACGAGCAGTACTTC CASSFGPLSYEQYF
NA TRBJ2-7 TRBV25-1 NA TGTGCCAGCAGTGAAACGGGGCCCCCGCCCTCCTACGAGCAGTACTTC CASSETGPPPSYEQYF
NA TRBJ2-7 TRBV10-1 NA TGCGCCAGCAGTGAGAGGTGGCCTTCCCCCTACGAGCAGTACTTC CASSERWPSPYEQYF
few TRBJ2-7 TRBV27 NA TGTGCCAGCAACCAGGGCAGCTCCTACGAGCAGTACTTC CASNQGSSYEQYF
NA TRBJ1-2 TRBV7-9 TRBD1 TGTGCCAGCACCTTAGGACAGGGGGGCCTCTATGGCTACACCTTC CASTLGQGGLYGYTF
NA TRBJ2-1 TRBV10-3 TRBD2 TGTGCCATCAGTGAGTCGAGGACTAGCGGGGGCTGGGATGAGCAGTTCTTC CAISESRTSGGWDEQFF
few TRBJ1-2 TRBV6-5 NA TGTGCCAGCAGTTCCACCGGGTCCTTGTATGGCTACACCTTC CASSSTGSLYGYTF
NA TRBJ2-1 TRBV5-1 TRBD2 TGCGCCAGCGGGGGACTATCTTACAATGAGCAGTTCTTC CASGGLSYNEQFF
few TRBJ2-7 TRBV12-5 NA TGTGCTAGTGGTTATCACTACGAGCAGTACTTC CASGYHYEQYF
NA TRBJ2-1 TRBV7-3 NA TGTGCCAGCAGCTTATACGGGGGAGCGGTCGATGAGCAGTTCTTC CASSLYGGAVDEQFF
few TRBJ2-3 TRBV25-1 NA TGTGCCAGCAGCAGGGCCGATACGCAGTATTTT CASSRADTQYF
few TRBJ1-1 TRBV9 TRBD1 TGTGCCAGCAGCGCACCGGGACAGGGGCTCACTGAAGCTTTCTTT CASSAPGQGLTEAFF
few TRBJ2-7 TRBV6-5 NA TGTGCCAGCAGTTACTCAGCGACATACTCCTACGAGCAGTACTTC CASSYSATYSYEQYF
NA TRBJ1-1 TRBV12-3/TRBV12-4 NA TGTGCCAGCAGCCCCCAGTCTTTGAACACTGAAGCTTTCTTT CASSPQSLNTEAFF